This entry lists 32 T cell receptor beta chains sequenced from one sample in a study of beta chain features in type 1 diabetes. Study findings and constraints: Shortening that was moderate but significant affected the TCRB CDR3s of Type 1 diabetes patients in all four CD4+ subsets.

The investigators reverse transcribed all of the isolated RNA, so they sequenced expressed TCRB transcripts. Assay: immunoSEQ multiplex PCR; the TCRdb copy retains only in-frame clones and omits some. The table lists under 130,000 clones, 25% to 30% of them singletons. The antigens for these receptors are not known. Sequencing was carried out using central memory CD4+ T cells from blood. The receptors stem from a woman under 30 with type 1 diabetes.

The chain uses TRBV18 and TRBJ1-5, with 8 bases aligning to TRBD1. With V trimmed by 0 bases and J by 0 bases, 7 bases remained unmatched. The germline CDR1 and CDR2 sequences are KGHSH and LQKENI. CDR3 length: 18 residues. CDR3 coding DNA: TGTGCCAGCTCACCACCTGGGACAGGACCTTATAGCAATCAGCCCCAGCATTTT. Protein product: CASSPPGTGPYSNQPQHF.

V and J are TRBV5-1 and TRBJ1-1, with 10 bases identical to TRBD1. The CDR3 is made up of 17 amino acids. Germline CDR1 is SGHRS and CDR2 is YFSETQ. The trim removed 2 bases at V and 4 bases at J, leaving 11 bases unmatched. The CDR3 protein is CASSLVTPGQGSTEAFF. The CDR3 region has the DNA TGCGCCAGCAGCTTAGTCACCCCGGGACAGGGGAGCACTGAAGCTTTCTTT.

The V gene is TRBV27, the J gene TRBJ2-7; no clear D gene. The germline CDR1 and CDR2 sequences are MNHEY and SMNVEV (reference sequence). CDR3 length: 16 residues. V lost 0 bases to trimming and J lost 1 base, with 13 bases between them. The CDR3 region has the DNA TGTGCCAGCAGTTTATCGGGTCAGCGACCTTCCTACGAGCAGTACGTC. This codes for CASSLSGQRPSYEQYV.

The chain combines TRBV11-1 with TRBJ2-7, with 8 bases fitting TRBD1. Germline V gene lookup returns CDR1 SGHAT and CDR2 FQDESV (reference sequence). The CDR3 loop spans 13 amino acids. J was trimmed by 6 bases and V by 5 bases; bases with no gene match: 6. For the CDR3, the DNA is TGTGCCAGCAGCCTGGACAGGGAACGCGAGCAGTACTTC. Translating gives CASSLDREREQYF.

The V and J genes are TRBV7-9 and TRBJ1-1; no reliable D call. CDR3 size: 14 residues. The V gene's germline CDR1 is SEHNR and CDR2 FQNEAQ (reference sequence). With 0 bases removed from V and 4 bases from J, the gap between germline ends came to 9 bases. DNA of the CDR3: TGTGCCAGCAGCTTAGCAGGTGCGGGCACTGAAGCTTTCTTT. Translated: CASSLAGAGTEAFF.

Here the CDR3 reads CASSPMGREQYF. The DNA for the CDR3 is TGTGCCAGCTCACCAATGGGGAGAGAGCAGTACTTC. J is TRBJ2-7 and V is TRBV18, with D possibly TRBD2 on 5 matching bases. The germline gives CDR1 KGHSH, CDR2 LQKENI. The CDR3 consists of 12 residues. V gave up 2 bases and J gave up 7 bases, with 9 bases separating them.

This clone came up a few times. V and J are TRBV6-1 and TRBJ1-5; a weak D match, TRBD1 (5 bases). This CDR3 contains 14 residues. Trimming took off 6 bases at V and 2 bases at J, with 11 bases between the two ends. The germline CDR1 and CDR2 sequences are MNHNS and SASEGT. CDR3 nucleotides: TGTGCCAGCAGCGGGGGAAGGGGCAATCAGCCCCAGCATTTT. It translates to CASSGGRGNQPQHF.

This chain connects TRBV5-1 to TRBJ2-5; TRBD1 aligns across 9 bases. The trim removed 4 bases at V and 5 bases at J, leaving 9 bases unmatched. The germline CDR1 and CDR2 sequences are SGHRS and YFSETQ. CDR3 length equals 15 residues. CDR3 DNA: TGCGCCAGCAGCGACGACAGGGGGGTGAGGGAGACCCAGTACTTC. Its protein is CASSDDRGVRETQYF.

This clone was seen repeatedly, ten times or more. The chain has TRBV4-2 and TRBJ1-2, with unresolved D. Germline V gene lookup returns CDR1 LGHNA and CDR2 YNFKEQ. V shed 1 base and J shed 2 bases, with 14 bases lying between them. The CDR3 is made up of 16 amino acids. CDR3 sequence reads: CASSQVGRGLNYGYTF. CDR3 in DNA: TGTGCCAGCAGCCAAGTTGGAAGAGGGTTAAACTATGGCTACACCTTC.

This clone was counted a few times. The chain links TRBV14 to TRBJ2-7; a weak D match, TRBD2 (5 bases). The CDR3 runs 17 residues. The germline V and J ends were trimmed by 0 bases and 1 base, with 16 bases remaining between them. Germline CDR1 SGHDN, CDR2 FVKESK. Here the CDR3 reads CASSQDRGFGSSYEQYF. DNA of the CDR3: TGTGCCAGCAGCCAAGATCGGGGATTTGGGTCTTCCTACGAGCAGTACTTC. Full variable domain (missing parts from reference TRBV14 and TRBJ2-7): EAGVTQFPSHSVIEKGQTVTLRCDPISGHDNLYWYRRVMGKEIKFLLHFVKESKQDESGMPNNRFLAERTGGTYSTLKVQPAELEDSGVYFCASSQDRGFGSSYEQYFGPGTRLTVT.

This clone was seen only a few times. The chain combines TRBV2 with TRBJ2-3; D call uncertain. V was cut by 7 bases and J by 0 bases, with 11 bases left in between. Germline V gives CDR1 SNHLY, CDR2 FYNNEI. There are 14 residues in the CDR3. The CDR3 here is CASMAGLSTDTQYF. CDR3 DNA sequence: TGTGCCAGCATGGCAGGTCTCAGCACAGATACGCAGTATTTT.

This clone appeared a few times. The V gene is TRBV4-2, the J gene TRBJ2-7; 9 bases are shared with TRBD1. CDR3 length equals 15 residues. After removal of 1 base from V and 4 bases from J, the junction contained 5 bases not matched to a gene. Germline V gene lookup returns CDR1 LGHNA and CDR2 YNFKEQ. This chain's CDR3 is CASSQAGQGLYEQYF. CDR3 in DNA: TGTGCCAGCAGCCAAGCGGGACAGGGACTTTACGAGCAGTACTTC.

The chain uses TRBV27 and TRBJ2-3; 8 bases agree with TRBD1. The V segment lost 6 bases and the J segment 3 bases; nucleotides outside the gene matches: 8. CDR3 length equals 15 residues. Germline CDR1 MNHEY, CDR2 SMNVEV (reference sequence). The DNA of the CDR3 is TGTGCCAGCAGACCCTACAGGGGGGTAACAGATACGCAGTATTTT. The encoded protein is CASRPYRGVTDTQYF.

This clone has just a few counts. Different DNA sequences within this sample yield the same CDR3. CDR3: CAWSPGDTEAFF. For the CDR3, the DNA is TGTGCCTGGTCTCCGGGGGACACTGAAGCTTTCTTT. The genes are TRBV30 and TRBJ1-1; the D gene is possibly TRBD1 (5 bases). The germline V and J ends were trimmed by 5 bases and 3 bases, with 10 bases remaining between them. There are 12 residues in the CDR3. Looked up from germline, CDR1 is GTSNPN and CDR2 is SVGIG (reference sequence).

V usage is TRBV5-4 and J usage is TRBJ2-1; no definite D call. Germline loops: CDR1 SGHNT, CDR2 YYREEE (reference sequence). The CDR3 is 16 residues long. Trimming shortened V by 0 bases and J by 0 bases, and 10 bases separated the two germline ends. CDR3 bases: TGTGCCAGCAGCTTGGGTCGCCCGAGCTCCTACAATGAGCAGTTCTTC. Its translation: CASSLGRPSSYNEQFF.

V gene TRBV30 combines with J gene TRBJ1-4, with TRBD1 identical over 7 bases. The CDR3 contains 14 residues. V lost 1 base, J lost 8 bases, and 7 bases stayed unmatched. Germline CDR1 GTSNPN, CDR2 SVGIG (reference sequence). Here the CDR3 DNA reads TGTGCCTGGAGTGAGGACAGGTTTGGGGAAAAACTGTTTTTT. Protein product: CAWSEDRFGEKLFF.

This clone was counted a few times. The chain couples TRBV10-3 to TRBJ1-2; D possibly corresponds to TRBD1 (6 bases). Germline CDR1 is ENHRY and CDR2 is SYGVKD. The ends were cut back, 7 bases at V and 4 bases at J, with 10 bases in the middle. The CDR3 consists of 12 residues. CDR3 coding DNA: TGTGCCATCAACGCAGGGGCCTATGGCTACACCTTC. This sequence encodes CAINAGAYGYTF.

The J gene is TRBJ2-1, the V gene TRBV15, with no clear D. V was clipped by 4 bases and J by 10 bases, with 11 bases between them. CDR3 length: 12 residues. Germline V gene data show CDR1 as LNHNV and CDR2 as YYDKDF (reference sequence). CDR3 sequence: CATSTQETEQFF. In DNA, the CDR3 is TGTGCCACCAGCACCCAGGAAACGGAGCAGTTCTTC.

This chain joins TRBV2 and TRBJ2-3; 8 bases match TRBD2. The germline gives CDR1 SNHLY, CDR2 FYNNEI. CDR3 size: 15 residues. Trimming at V came to 6 bases and at J to 11 bases, leaving 16 bases not matched to a gene. CDR3 residues: CASSPLPPGLEVQYF. The CDR3, as DNA: TGTGCCAGCAGCCCACTGCCCCCGGGACTAGAGGTGCAGTATTTT.

A note on this clone: Other DNA sequences in the same sample also yield this CDR3. The chain combines TRBV6-5 with TRBJ1-1; D is possibly TRBD1 (5 bases). The CDR3 length is 13 residues. In germline, CDR1 is MNHEY, CDR2 SVGAGI. Trimming removed 0 bases at V and 4 bases at J, with 6 bases between. CDR3 coding DNA: TGTGCCAGCAGTTACTCCGGGGGCACTGAAGCTTTCTTT. As protein: CASSYSGGTEAFF.

The chain couples TRBV6-5 to TRBJ2-2; D remains ambiguous. There are 15 residues in the CDR3. Germline V gene data show CDR1 as MNHEY and CDR2 as SVGAGI. Between the trimmed V and J ends, which lost 6 bases and 4 bases, there was a span of 15 bases. CDR3 amino acids: CASSATGPGTGELFF. The CDR3 DNA is TGTGCCAGCAGCGCGACTGGCCCGGGCACCGGGGAGCTGTTTTTT.

The rearrangement links TRBV28 to TRBJ1-4; 12 nucleotides align to TRBD1. With 6 bases clipped from V and 7 bases from J, the junction kept 6 bases outside the gene matches. Germline assignment: CDR1 MDHEN and CDR2 SYDVKM. The CDR3 consists of 15 residues. The CDR3 is CASRSGTGGVEKLFF. DNA of the CDR3: TGTGCCAGCAGGTCCGGGACAGGGGGCGTTGAAAAACTGTTTTTT. Full variable domain (rest looked up from reference TRBV28 and TRBJ1-4): DVKVTQSSRYLVKRTGEKVFLECVQDMDHENMFWYRQDPGLGLRLIYFSYDVKMKEKGDIPEGYSVSREKKERFSLILESASTNQTSMYLCASRSGTGGVEKLFFGSGTQLSVL.

Many counts were recorded for this clone. The chain combines TRBV28 with TRBJ2-6; TRBD1 is a possible D gene (6 bases). CDR1 is MDHEN and CDR2 is SYDVKM in the germline V gene. Trimming left V 5 bases short and J 3 bases short, with 11 bases between. This CDR3 region has 15 residues. CDR3: CASSEQGFGANVLTF. CDR3 DNA sequence: TGTGCCAGCAGTGAACAGGGATTTGGGGCCAACGTCCTGACTTTC.

The rearrangement uses TRBV5-1 and TRBJ1-2; 8 positions match TRBD1. This CDR3 is built from 15 residues. Germline CDR1 and CDR2: SGHRS and YFSETQ. V shed 0 bases and J 13 bases; nucleotides not matched to a gene: 14. The DNA for the CDR3 is TGCGCCAGCAGCTTGGAGATGGGACAGGCCGCTTCAAGCACCTTC. This gives the protein CASSLEMGQAASSTF.

This rearrangement joins TRBV18 to TRBJ2-5; 11 nucleotides agree with TRBD1. This CDR3 has 16 amino acids. Germline lookup yields CDR1 KGHSH and CDR2 LQKENI. The V gene end was trimmed by 2 bases and the J gene end by 5 bases; junction bases not matched to a gene: 7. Written as DNA, the CDR3 is TGTGCCAGCTCACCAGGACAGGGGGCGTTCAGTGAGACCCAGTACTTC. It encodes CASSPGQGAFSETQYF.

The V and J genes are TRBV9 and TRBJ2-2; TRBD1 might be the D (5 bases). The germline CDR1 and CDR2 sequences are SGDLS and YYNGEE. Trimming took off 6 bases at V and 2 bases at J, with 11 bases between the two ends. The CDR3 has 14 amino acids. CDR3 nucleotides: TGTGCCAGCACACGGACACCAAACACCGGGGAGCTGTTTTTT. Protein sequence: CASTRTPNTGELFF.

The chain links TRBV5-1 to TRBJ2-1; 9 bases are shared with TRBD1. The CDR3 loop spans 16 amino acids. Germline V lookup: CDR1 SGHRS, CDR2 YFSETQ. Trimming cost V 4 bases and J 9 bases; bases outside gene matches: 14. CDR3 sequence: CASSPLGTGSMLEQFF. CDR3 in DNA: TGCGCCAGCAGCCCATTGGGGACAGGGAGCATGCTTGAGCAGTTCTTC.

This chain uses TRBV5-4 with TRBJ1-2; the match to TRBD1 covers 7 bases. Germline CDR1 SGHNT, CDR2 YYREEE (reference sequence). CDR3 length: 14 amino acids. V trimming: 0 bases; J trimming: 3 bases; junction bases outside the gene matches: 2. CDR3 DNA sequence: TGTGCCAGCAGCTTGGAAGGGGGCTACTATGGCTACACCTTC. Residues: CASSLEGGYYGYTF.

This chain uses TRBV15 with TRBJ1-5; unclear D gene. Germline V lookup: CDR1 LNHNV, CDR2 YYDKDF (reference sequence). This CDR3 region has 15 residues. V gave up 0 bases and J gave up 8 bases, with 14 bases separating them. CDR3 bases: TGTGCCACCAGCAGAGATGGCCGGGTCTGGGAGCCCCAGCATTTT. The encoded protein is CATSRDGRVWEPQHF.

This clone has more than one count but fewer than ten. The gene calls are TRBV5-4 and TRBJ1-1; D may be TRBD1 (6 bases). The CDR3 length is 13 residues. V lost 3 bases and J 2 bases, leaving 8 bases between the germline ends. From germline, CDR1 is SGHNT and CDR2 YYREEE (reference sequence). As DNA, the CDR3 is TGTGCCAGCAGCTGGGACACCAACACTGAAGCTTTCTTT. Amino acids: CASSWDTNTEAFF.

The gene calls are TRBV5-1 and TRBJ2-1, with TRBD2 matching 9 bases. Germline lookup yields CDR1 SGHRS and CDR2 YFSETQ. The CDR3 runs 14 residues. The junction had 7 bases not matched to a gene; V was cut back by 4 bases and J by 8 bases. The CDR3 is CASSPGAGGHEQFF. The CDR3 DNA sequence: TGCGCCAGCAGCCCCGGCGCGGGAGGGCATGAGCAGTTCTTC. Supplemented by reference TRBV5-1 and TRBJ2-1, the full variable domain reads KAGVTQTPRYLIKTRGQQVTLSCSPISGHRSVSWYQQTPGQGLQFLFEYFSETQRNKGNFPGRFSGRQFSNSRSEMNVSTLELGDSALYLCASSPGAGGHEQFFGPGTRLTVL.

J is TRBJ2-1 and V is TRBV10-3, with 7 positions matching TRBD2. Per the germline V gene, CDR1 is ENHRY and CDR2 is SYGVKD. The CDR3 runs 13 residues. The V and J ends lost 2 bases and 10 bases, in that order; junction bases with no gene match: 5. The CDR3 loop is CAISESGETEQFF. DNA of the CDR3: TGTGCCATCAGTGAGAGCGGGGAAACCGAGCAGTTCTTC.